This T cell receptor (beta chain) was profiled in a study of T cell responses to AZD1222 COVID-19 vaccine listed by TCRdb under 2021. At the level of the whole study: AZD1222 recipients whose second dose came at about 4 weeks and those whose second dose came at about 12 weeks were combined into one group, since spike-specific TCR depth and breadth did not differ between the two schedules. Trial participants were enrolled by age into 18-55, 56-69 and 70-plus year subgroups, with roughly 150, 30 and 60 TCR-sequenced participants respectively. TCR sequencing was performed for about 250 trial participants, of whom 200 to 220 were given two doses of AZD1222 and some 26 were given two doses of MenACWY control vaccine. Broad study findings and their caveats: Conclusions about previously exposed vaccinees were limited because only a handful of AZD1222 recipients were SARS-CoV-2 seropositive at baseline. No day 14 peak-response samples were available, so repertoires were characterized only after the peak T cell response. The whole spike protein was spanned by vaccine-associated CD4 TCRs, and dominant responses were seen in regions 160-218 and 743-854. Reportedly, almost half of the unique spike-specific TCRs recognized epitopes lying outside the regions that are mutated in the B.1.351 and B.1.1.7 variants. Spike-specific TCR breadth and depth rose significantly after two AZD1222 doses compared with day 0 and with MenACWY recipients. The 56-69-year group was small, and its depth increase did not reach significance, likely because of low power. Participants were mostly white British, with more females than males. The authors suggested clonal diversity may have been underestimated.

The sample's time point label, in plain terms: baseline before first vaccination. Vaccinee samples came from UK trials COV001 and COV002, including a single-blind randomized controlled phase 2/3 trial of AZD1222 (ChAdOx1 nCoV-19) in healthy adults. For TCRbeta chain sequencing, PBMC samples from trial participants were taken at day 0 and at day 28 after the second dose. The CDR3 regions of human TCRbeta chains were analyzed by immunosequencing. The paper's data handling went like this. TCRs in the repertoires were matched against a reference library of SARS-CoV-2-specific TCRs that had been generated with the MIRA antigen-specificity platform. Breadth meant the fraction of unique TCRs that were SARS-CoV-2-associated, whereas depth meant the fraction of total T cells that were SARS-CoV-2-associated. Using the MIRA data, each spike-specific TCR was assigned both to the spike region to which the TCR was reactive and to a CD4 or CD8 class. Log10-transformed breadth and depth values were compared by one-way ANOVA with Sidak's multiple comparisons tests. TCRdb mirrors the immuneACCESS table, restricted to in-frame sequences. Some clones are absent from its copies; in checked studies, under half trace to an unresolved V gene, and the reason for the others is unknown. D and trimming come from the DNA, and the V and J calls and clone size come from that table. In all, the sample holds more than 85,000 clones, and roughly 90% of those were seen once. Approximately 15% of the sample comes from the top ten.

Turning to this clone: Its antigen is not yet known. Within one base of it there is no much larger clone, and no base qualities were kept.

CDR1 and CDR2, per the germline V gene, are SGHRS and YFSETQ. V drops 2 bases and J drops 6 bases, leaving 20 bases in between. The CDR3 spans 16 residues, from the cysteine through the phenylalanine. Only the CDR3 region is kept as DNA, spanning 48 bases read in frame from base 1. The rearranged chain carries TRBV5-1 and TRBJ1-1; TRBD1 could be the D gene, as 5 bases match. Here the sequenced sample was peripheral blood, taken on day 0 of AZD1222 vaccination. The receptor was isolated from an adult in good health. The DNA is as follows: TGCGCCAGCAGCTTATATCCGGGACTCCCAAGTTCTGAAGCTTTCTTT. The encoded protein is CASSLYPGLPSSEAFF.